Following are 25 T cell receptor beta chains from one sample sequenced in a study of blood T cell repertoires in COVID-19. Produced via immunoSEQ multiplex PCR; TCRdb's table is partial and in-frame only. Here the sample spans roughly 250,000 clones, 70% to 90% being singletons. The sample comprised PBMCs or T cells enriched from blood (not recorded which). These receptors all come from a woman aged 45-65 years who had recovered from COVID-19.

V usage is TRBV5-1 and J usage is TRBJ1-1; TRBD1 agrees at 8 bases. The J segment lost 0 bases and the V segment lost 0 bases, leaving 4 bases of the junction unmatched. The CDR3 totals 16 residues. The germline V gene encodes CDR1 SGHRS and CDR2 YFSETQ. CDR3 sequence (DNA): TGCGCCAGCAGCTTGGGACAGGGGTCAATGAACACTGAAGCTTTCTTT. Translated: CASSLGQGSMNTEAFF. The full variable domain, rest sourced from reference TRBV5-1 and TRBJ1-1, is KAGVTQTPRYLIKTRGQQVTLSCSPISGHRSVSWYQQTPGQGLQFLFEYFSETQRNKGNFPGRFSGRQFSNSRSEMNVSTLELGDSALYLCASSLGQGSMNTEAFFGQGTRLTVV.

The chain combines TRBV29-1 with TRBJ1-5; 7 nucleotides align to TRBD1. Germline-derived CDR1 and CDR2 are SQVTM and ANQGSEA. The CDR3 has 13 amino acids. V trimming: 7 bases; J trimming: 2 bases; junction bases outside the gene matches: 5. This CDR3 is CSASGQGNQPQHF. For the CDR3, the DNA is TGCAGCGCGTCCGGACAGGGCAATCAGCCCCAGCATTTT. Looking up the rest from reference TRBV29-1 and TRBJ1-5 gives the full variable domain: SAVISQKPSRDICQRGTSLTIQCQVDSQVTMMFWYRQQPGQSLTLIATANQGSEATYESGFVIDKFPISRPNLTFSTLTVSNMSPEDSSIYLCSASGQGNQPQHFGDGTRLSIL.

This clone was observed once. V usage is TRBV6-2 or TRBV6-3 and J usage is TRBJ2-2; TRBD1 is a possible D gene (6 bases). Trimming removed 0 bases from V and 2 bases from J, with 16 bases in between. CDR1 MNHEY and CDR2 SVGEGT come from the germline V gene. The CDR3 runs to 18 residues. CDR3 protein: CASSYSGWDILNTGELFF. The CDR3 DNA reads TGTGCCAGCAGTTACTCAGGGTGGGACATCCTAAACACCGGGGAGCTGTTTTTT.

The chain combines TRBV6-5 with TRBJ1-1, with 8 positions matching TRBD1. V lost 10 bases to trimming and J lost 6 bases; unmatched junction nucleotides: 13. There are 14 residues in the CDR3. CDR1 and CDR2 from the germline V gene are MNHEY and SVGAGI. The DNA of the CDR3 is TGTGCCATCGGCCGACCAGGGGGCCAAGCTGAAGCTTTCTTT. Its translation is CAIGRPGGQAEAFF.

This clone was found once. This rearrangement joins TRBV9 to TRBJ2-3; D is possibly TRBD2 (5 bases). The CDR3 totals 15 residues. Germline V lookup: CDR1 SGDLS, CDR2 YYNGEE. Between the trimmed V and J ends, which lost 0 bases and 1 base, there was a span of 9 bases. The CDR3 sequence: CASSVEGSGTDTQYF. In DNA form, the CDR3 reads TGTGCCAGCAGCGTAGAAGGTAGCGGCACAGATACGCAGTATTTT.

V gene TRBV27 combines with J gene TRBJ1-5; TRBD1 is a possible D gene (5 bases). V was cut by 8 bases and J by 6 bases, with 11 bases left in between. Germline V gene data show CDR1 as MNHEY and CDR2 as SMNVEV (reference sequence). This CDR3 spans 12 amino acids. This chain's CDR3 is CASARGSQPQHF. As DNA, the CDR3 is TGTGCCAGCGCGCGGGGGTCTCAGCCCCAGCATTTT.

A few counts support this clone. This chain links TRBV4-1 with TRBJ2-3; the D gene is possibly TRBD2 (5 bases). Germline assignment: CDR1 MGHRA and CDR2 YSYEKL. The CDR3 contains 13 residues. The V end was cut by 7 bases, the J end by 3 bases, with 11 bases between. The CDR3 protein is CASKGLGTDTQYF. For the CDR3, the DNA is TGCGCCAGCAAAGGACTGGGGACAGATACGCAGTATTTT.

The CDR3 here is CASSTGRNQPQHF. The CDR3, as DNA: TGTGCCAGCTCCACAGGTCGCAATCAGCCCCAGCATTTT. The chain couples TRBV18 to TRBJ1-5, with D tentatively TRBD1 (5 bases). This CDR3 is built from 13 residues. Germline V lookup: CDR1 KGHSH, CDR2 LQKENI. V lost 6 bases, J lost 2 bases, and 8 bases lay in between.

CDR3 nucleotides: TGTGCCAGCAGCTTAGCGGGGAAGACTAGCGGCAATGAGCAGTTCTTC. Amino acid sequence: CASSLAGKTSGNEQFF. V gene TRBV7-6 combines with J gene TRBJ2-1; TRBD2 matches at 9 bases. V dropped 0 bases and J dropped 6; count of bases not matched to a gene: 6. CDR3 length: 16 amino acids. In germline, CDR1 is SGHVS, CDR2 FNYEAQ.

The rearrangement joins TRBV9 to TRBJ2-4, with D perhaps TRBD1 (6 bases). The ends were cut back, 4 bases at V and 4 bases at J, with 15 bases in the middle. Germline V gene data show CDR1 as SGDLS and CDR2 as YYNGEE. CDR3 length: 15 amino acids. The CDR3 spells CASSIEGDKKNIQYF. CDR3 coding DNA: TGTGCCAGCAGCATCGAAGGGGACAAGAAAAACATTCAGTACTTC.

The chain has TRBV2 and TRBJ1-5, with 7 nucleotides matching TRBD1. Germline V gives CDR1 SNHLY, CDR2 FYNNEI. This CDR3 has 16 amino acids. V was clipped by 5 bases and J by 6 bases; unmatched bases: 13. This CDR3 reads CASSLIETGARQPQHF. DNA for the CDR3: TGTGCCAGCAGTCTTATAGAAACAGGGGCGCGTCAGCCCCAGCATTTT.

The chain combines TRBV12-3 or TRBV12-4 with TRBJ1-5; 9 bases agree with TRBD1. The CDR3 length is 13 residues. V dropped 5 bases and J dropped 5; count of bases not matched to a gene: 1. CDR3 DNA sequence: TGTGCCAGCAGTAGGACAGGGGATCAGCCCCAGCATTTT. Amino acid sequence: CASSRTGDQPQHF.

The CDR3 loop reads CASSQEQGANYGYTF. The CDR3 bases are TGTGCCAGCAGCCAAGAACAGGGAGCTAACTATGGCTACACCTTC. The chain is built from TRBV4-2 and TRBJ1-2; tentatively, D is TRBD1 (6 bases). The CDR3 sequence is 15 residues long. The germline V and J ends were trimmed by 0 bases and 0 bases, with 8 bases remaining between them. The germline V gene has CDR1 LGHNA and CDR2 YNFKEQ.

The rearrangement links TRBV28 to TRBJ1-5, with D possibly TRBD1 on 6 matching bases. CDR1 and CDR2 (germline): MDHEN, SYDVKM. There are 14 residues in the CDR3. Trimming shortened V by 7 bases and J by 5 bases, and 15 bases separated the two germline ends. CDR3 sequence reads: CASKIRDTDQPQHF. The DNA for the CDR3 is TGTGCCAGCAAAATCCGGGACACAGATCAGCCCCAGCATTTT.

The sample holds one count of this clone. This chain joins TRBV4-1 and TRBJ2-2; tentative D call: TRBD2 (6 bases). V gave up 6 bases and J gave up 6 bases, with 14 bases separating them. Germline V gives CDR1 MGHRA, CDR2 YSYEKL. The length of the CDR3 is 14 residues. CDR3 nucleotide sequence: TGCGCCAGCAGACGGGAGAGTCTAGCCGGGGAGCTGTTTTTT. Residues: CASRRESLAGELFF.

The chain employs TRBV10-3 and TRBJ1-4; D remains unclear. The CDR3 has 14 residues. V was shortened by 0 bases and J by 7 bases, with 9 bases between the two germline ends. Looked up from germline, CDR1 is ENHRY and CDR2 is SYGVKD. This CDR3 reads CAISESYSGEKLFF. The CDR3 DNA is TGTGCCATCAGTGAGTCCTACAGTGGTGAAAAACTGTTTTTT.

The V gene is TRBV27, the J gene TRBJ1-5, with 8 bases identical to TRBD1. The V and J ends lost 2 bases and 2 bases, in that order; junction bases with no gene match: 8. Germline values: CDR1 MNHEY, CDR2 SMNVEV (reference sequence). The CDR3 totals 17 residues. The CDR3 sequence: CASSLITGGRGNQPQHF. The CDR3 coding sequence is TGTGCCAGCAGTTTAATCACAGGGGGAAGAGGCAATCAGCCCCAGCATTTT.

The V call is TRBV30, the J call TRBJ1-3; D is unresolved. The V end lost 3 bases, the J end lost 4 bases, and 10 bases lay between the germline ends. The CDR3 is 13 amino acids. Germline CDR1 GTSNPN, CDR2 SVGIG (reference sequence). The CDR3 is CAWRSTPGNTIYF. The CDR3 DNA sequence: TGTGCCTGGAGATCGACTCCCGGAAACACCATATATTTT.

In its sample, this clone was seen a few times. The chain is built from TRBV10-3 and TRBJ1-2; 8 nucleotides match TRBD1. Germline CDR1 ENHRY, CDR2 SYGVKD. The CDR3 contains 15 residues. With V trimmed by 6 bases and J by 5 bases, 11 bases remained unmatched. The CDR3 bases are TGTGCCATCAGGCCACCGACAGGGGACATGTATGGCTACACCTTC. This gives the protein CAIRPPTGDMYGYTF.

Written as DNA, the CDR3 is TGTGCCAGCAGTGAGGAGGCCTACGAGCAGTACTTC. It specifies CASSEEAYEQYF. V is TRBV25-1 and J is TRBJ2-7, with D possibly being TRBD2 (5 bases). The V gene's germline CDR1 is MGHDK and CDR2 SYGVNS. V dropped 3 bases and J dropped 2 bases, with 5 bases sitting between them. This CDR3 spans 12 amino acids.

V gene TRBV25-1 combines with J gene TRBJ1-6; D unresolved. CDR3 length: 13 residues. CDR1 is MGHDK, CDR2 SYGVNS, per germline. V was trimmed by 5 bases and J by 3 bases, leaving 5 bases between them. The CDR3: CASSRDYNSPLHF. Written as DNA, the CDR3 is TGTGCCAGCAGTCGGGACTATAATTCACCCCTCCACTTT.

This rearrangement joins TRBV5-1 to TRBJ2-2, with TRBD2 identical over 12 bases. V shed 4 bases, J shed 4 bases, and the junction held 11 bases outside the gene matches. This CDR3 has 18 residues. From germline, CDR1 is SGHRS and CDR2 YFSETQ. The CDR3 here is CASSPMLAGGPVTGELFF. The CDR3, as DNA: TGCGCCAGCAGCCCGATGCTAGCGGGAGGGCCGGTCACCGGGGAGCTGTTTTTT.

The genes are TRBV28 and TRBJ1-5; 7 bases are a match to TRBD1. The CDR3 contains 14 residues. Per germline, CDR1 MDHEN and CDR2 SYDVKM. The junction had 3 bases not matched to a gene; V was cut back by 4 bases and J by 3 bases. The CDR3 loop reads CASSWGQFNQPQHF. The CDR3 DNA reads as TGTGCCAGCAGTTGGGGACAGTTCAATCAGCCCCAGCATTTT.

The chain recombines TRBV7-3 with TRBJ2-5; D possibly corresponds to TRBD2 (5 bases). Germline V gene lookup returns CDR1 SGHTA and CDR2 FQGTGA. V was pared by 3 bases and J by 5 bases, with 10 bases between. CDR3 size: 13 residues. In DNA form, the CDR3 reads TGTGCCAGCAGCTTCGGACGCGGGGAGACCCAGTACTTC. Residues: CASSFGRGETQYF.

The chain links TRBV4-1 to TRBJ2-7; 11 bases agree with TRBD1. CDR3 length: 15 residues. Per germline, CDR1 MGHRA and CDR2 YSYEKL. Trimming at V came to 0 bases and at J to 7 bases, leaving 5 bases not matched to a gene. The CDR3 reads CASSQEAGTGGEQYF. CDR3 in DNA: TGCGCCAGCAGCCAAGAGGCCGGGACAGGGGGAGAGCAGTACTTC.